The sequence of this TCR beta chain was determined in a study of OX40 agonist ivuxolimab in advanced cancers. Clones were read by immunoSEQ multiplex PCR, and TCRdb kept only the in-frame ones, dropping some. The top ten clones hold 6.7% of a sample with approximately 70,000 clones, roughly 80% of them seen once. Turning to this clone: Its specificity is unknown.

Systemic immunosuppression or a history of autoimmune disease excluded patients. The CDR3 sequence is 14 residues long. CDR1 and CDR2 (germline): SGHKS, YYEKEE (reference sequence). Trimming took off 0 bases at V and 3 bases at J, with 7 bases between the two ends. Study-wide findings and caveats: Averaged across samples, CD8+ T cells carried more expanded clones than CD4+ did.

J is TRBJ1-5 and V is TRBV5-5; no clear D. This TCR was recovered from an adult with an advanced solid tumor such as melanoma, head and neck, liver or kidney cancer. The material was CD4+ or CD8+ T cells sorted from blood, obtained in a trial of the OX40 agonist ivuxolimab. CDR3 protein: CASSLGADNQPQHF. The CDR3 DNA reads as TGTGCCAGCAGCTTGGGGGCAGACAATCAGCCCCAGCATTTT.